This TCR beta chain was captured in a study of identical twins. Whole-study findings and limits: Twin-shared out-of-frame alpha sequences showed excess low generation probability.

Carrying unique molecular identifiers, the cDNA also gained a universal primer site through template switching. MiXCR, applied by TCRdb to the 5' RACE reads, yields one record per CDR3 protein. This sample yields roughly 250,000 distinct CDR3 sequences, of which 5.5% to 7% are seen a single time; roughly 3.9% belongs to the top ten. This clonotype appeared a few times. Its antigen is undetermined. The CDR3 is made up of 16 amino acids. V was pared by 3 bases and J by 3 bases, with 15 bases between. Per germline, CDR1 SGHDT and CDR2 YYEEEE. These data are also associated with another study on yellow fever vaccine responses in identical twins.

The sequence was collected from a woman in her late teens or twenties in good health. The sample was memory (CD45RO+) T cells sorted from blood. The chain links TRBV5-6 to TRBJ1-4; no clear D. CDR3 protein: CASSSTPYGANEKLFF. CDR3 in DNA: TGTGCCAGCAGCTCGACACCCTATGGGGCTAATGAAAAACTGTTTTTT.